The following is a T cell receptor (beta chain) sequence with its context. Breast cancer patients provided tissue from their axillary draining lymph nodes. TCRdb re-analysed the multiplex PCR reads in MiXCR, keeping a single row per CDR3 protein. The sample contains 85,000 to 130,000 distinct CDR3 sequences, 21% of which appear only once. The germline CDR1 and CDR2 sequences are MNHNS and SASEGT. The CDR3 spans 13 residues. Trimming removed 6 bases from V and 7 bases from J; junction bases left unmatched: 3. This record comes from a study of breast tumors, draining lymph nodes, adjacent tissues. This TCR derives from a female donor with breast cancer. Some clones in this sample may be carry-over from other donors' samples. This chain connects TRBV6-1 to TRBJ2-1, with 10 bases matching TRBD1. What was sequenced was axillary lymph node tissue. The CDR3 nucleotides read TGTGCCAGCAGGGGACAGGGGAGTAATGAGCAGTTCTTC. Amino acids: CASRGQGSNEQFF.